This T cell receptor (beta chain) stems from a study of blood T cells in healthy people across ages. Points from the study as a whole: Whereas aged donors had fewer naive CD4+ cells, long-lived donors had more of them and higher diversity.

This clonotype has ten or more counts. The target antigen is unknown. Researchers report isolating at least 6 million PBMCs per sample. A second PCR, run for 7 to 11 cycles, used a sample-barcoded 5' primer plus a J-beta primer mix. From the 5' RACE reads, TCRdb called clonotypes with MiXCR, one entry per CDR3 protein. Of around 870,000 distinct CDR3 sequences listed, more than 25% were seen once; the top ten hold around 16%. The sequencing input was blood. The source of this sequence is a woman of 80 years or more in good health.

The CDR3 is CSAYEVLQETQYF. In nucleotides, the CDR3 is TGCAGTGCCTACGAAGTACTCCAAGAGACCCAGTACTTC. The chain couples TRBV20-1 to TRBJ2-5; unclear D gene. Trimming removed 6 bases at V and 1 base at J, with 12 bases between. CDR1 is DFQATT and CDR2 is SNEGSKA in the germline V gene (reference sequence). The CDR3 has 13 amino acids.